The sequence of this T cell receptor beta chain was determined in a study of blood T cells in healthy people across ages. V trimming: 8 bases; J trimming: 10 bases; junction bases outside the gene matches: 14. The CDR3 is 15 residues long. Germline V gene lookup returns CDR1 SGHTA and CDR2 FQGNSA. For the second PCR, which ran for 7 to 11 cycles, a sample-barcoded 5' primer and a J-beta primer mix were used. Through a template-switch adaptor with 12 random nucleotides, each cDNA molecule received a tag. A single record per CDR3 protein comes from TCRdb applying MiXCR to the 5' RACE reads. The data contain some 1.8 million distinct CDR3 sequences, approximately 39% of them singletons.

The chain links TRBV7-2 to TRBJ1-6; 7 bases fit TRBD1. The receptor comes from a human donor in good health. Sequencing used blood. The CDR3 DNA reads as TGTGCCAGCTCTCCCTCCGGACAGGAATTATCACCCCTCCACTTT. It codes for CASSPSGQELSPLHF.